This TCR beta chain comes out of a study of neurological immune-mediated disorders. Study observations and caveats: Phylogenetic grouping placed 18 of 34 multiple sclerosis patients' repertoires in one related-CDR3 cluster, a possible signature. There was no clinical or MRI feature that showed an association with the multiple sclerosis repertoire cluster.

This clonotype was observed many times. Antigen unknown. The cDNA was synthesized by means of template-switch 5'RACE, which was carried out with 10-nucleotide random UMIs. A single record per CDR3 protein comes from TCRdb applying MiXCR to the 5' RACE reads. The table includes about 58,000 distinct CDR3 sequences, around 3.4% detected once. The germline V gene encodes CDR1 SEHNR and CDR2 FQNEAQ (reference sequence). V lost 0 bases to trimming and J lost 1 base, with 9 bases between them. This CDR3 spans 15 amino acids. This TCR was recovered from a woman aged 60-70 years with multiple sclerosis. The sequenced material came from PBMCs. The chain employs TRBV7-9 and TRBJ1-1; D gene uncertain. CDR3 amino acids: CASSLADPWNTEAFF. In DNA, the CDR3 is TGTGCCAGCAGCTTAGCCGACCCGTGGAACACTGAAGCTTTCTTT.